This entry lists 22 T cell receptor beta chains sequenced from one sample in a study of CD8+ T cells in alopecia areata. Treatment defined: oral pan-JAK inhibitor, 5-10 mg twice daily. TCR sequencing used cDNA made by reverse transcription of extracted RNA. Generated by immunoSEQ multiplex PCR, the TCRdb table keeps only in-frame clones and is missing some. The sample includes about 180,000 clones, about 55% of them seen just once. The source was CD8+ T cells sorted from blood, collected at week 24, from a patient treated with tofacitinib. All receptors come from a human donor with alopecia areata.

This clone was observed a few times. The chain carries TRBV5-6 and TRBJ1-2; possible D gene TRBD1, 5 bases. Germline CDR1 and CDR2: SGHDT and YYEEEE. This CDR3 comprises 16 residues. V gave up 2 bases and J gave up 4 bases, with 18 bases separating them. The CDR3 DNA reads TGTGCCAGCAGCTTCGTCGAGGAGGGGCGATTCTATGGCTACACCTTC. Amino acid sequence: CASSFVEEGRFYGYTF. The full variable domain, in which reference TRBV5-6 and TRBJ1-2 provide the parts outside the CDR3, is DAGVTQSPTHLIKTRGQQVTLRCSPKSGHDTVSWYQQALGQGPQFIFQYYEEEERQRGNFPDRFSGHQFPNYSSELNVNALLLGDSALYLCASSFVEEGRFYGYTFGSGTRLTVV.

The chain recombines TRBV2 with TRBJ2-7, with D possibly matching TRBD2 (7 bases). Germline V gene sequence: CDR1 SNHLY, CDR2 FYNNEI. CDR3 size: 16 residues. Trimming stripped 2 bases from V and 6 bases from J, with 20 bases between. The CDR3 reads CASSEKGGTPWGEQYF. The CDR3 bases are TGTGCCAGCAGTGAAAAGGGGGGGACACCCTGGGGCGAGCAGTACTTC.

This chain connects TRBV6-7 to TRBJ2-2; 7 nucleotides match TRBD1. TRBV6-7 falls under the ORF class, with uncertain function. The CDR3 is 15 amino acids. J lost 2 bases, V lost 5 bases, and 5 bases had no gene match. CDR3 in amino acids: CASSPDRENTGELFF. The CDR3 DNA reads as TGTGCCAGCAGTCCTGACAGGGAAAACACCGGGGAGCTGTTTTTT.

The genes are TRBV7-9 and TRBJ2-7; 8 bases agree with TRBD1. The CDR3 has 15 amino acids. Germline V gene lookup returns CDR1 SEHNR and CDR2 FQNEAQ (reference sequence). Losses at the gene ends were 7 bases for V and 3 bases for J; bases not matched to a gene: 11. The CDR3 is CASTEGQGPIYEQYF. The CDR3 region has the DNA TGTGCCAGCACCGAAGGACAGGGACCCATCTACGAGCAGTACTTC.

This sequence joins TRBV27 and TRBJ2-7; no clear D. Germline V CDR1 and CDR2: MNHEY, SMNVEV (reference sequence). Trimming took 2 bases from V and 2 from J, leaving 7 bases between them. The CDR3 has 13 amino acids. DNA for the CDR3: TGTGCCAGCAGTTTAAACACTGCCTACGAGCAGTACTTC. Translating gives CASSLNTAYEQYF.

This clone was seen only once. V usage is TRBV27 and J usage is TRBJ1-2; the D is unclear. The CDR3 extends over 15 amino acids. Trimming took 8 bases from V and 3 from J, leaving 19 bases between them. Germline V CDR1 and CDR2: MNHEY, SMNVEV (reference sequence). The CDR3 DNA sequence: TGTGCCAGCGGTACAAGGTCACAACTGGACTATGGCTACACCTTC. It translates to CASGTRSQLDYGYTF.

The chain employs TRBV14 and TRBJ1-6; no definite D call. V shed 2 bases and J shed 6 bases, with 8 bases lying between them. Germline V CDR1 and CDR2: SGHDN, FVKESK. The CDR3 consists of 14 residues. In DNA, the CDR3 is TGTGCCAGCAGCCAAAGTTTTTTTAATTCACCCCTCCACTTT. Amino acids: CASSQSFFNSPLHF.

Here the CDR3 DNA reads TGTGCCAGCAGTCTTATCCGGGCCCCTCAGGATCAGCCCCAGCATTTT. This translates into CASSLIRAPQDQPQHF. This chain links TRBV5-6 with TRBJ1-5, with D unresolved. Trimming stripped 5 bases from V and 5 bases from J, with 20 bases between. Looked up from germline, CDR1 is SGHDT and CDR2 is YYEEEE. The CDR3 contains 16 residues.

The J gene is TRBJ1-1, the V gene TRBV30; TRBD1 might be the D (5 bases). V was pared by 5 bases and J by 2 bases, with 15 bases between. The CDR3 contains 14 residues. Germline V gene sequence: CDR1 GTSNPN, CDR2 SVGIG (reference sequence). The CDR3: CAWRSRGINTEAFF. The CDR3 bases are TGTGCCTGGCGTTCCCGGGGGATTAACACTGAAGCTTTCTTT.

This rearrangement joins TRBV27 to TRBJ2-7; TRBD2 is a possible D gene (6 bases). Per germline, CDR1 MNHEY and CDR2 SMNVEV (reference sequence). The CDR3 is 15 residues long. Trimming stripped 2 bases from V and 4 bases from J, with 15 bases between. The CDR3 loop is CASSLIAEGQYEQYF. The DNA of the CDR3 is TGTGCCAGCAGTTTAATAGCGGAGGGGCAGTACGAGCAGTACTTC.

The table lists this clone with a few counts. DNA of the CDR3: TGCGCCAGCAGCAAGGGACAGGAAAAAATAGAAGCTTTCTTT. It is translated as CASSKGQEKIEAFF. The V call is TRBV4-3, the J call TRBJ1-1, with TRBD1 identical over 8 bases. The CDR3 is made up of 14 amino acids. With V trimmed by 5 bases and J by 8 bases, 10 bases remained unmatched. The V gene's germline CDR1 is LGHNA and CDR2 YSLEER.

The gene calls are TRBV2 and TRBJ2-1; no clear D gene. Germline loops: CDR1 SNHLY, CDR2 FYNNEI. CDR3 size: 13 residues. V lost 7 bases and J 4 bases, leaving 11 bases between the germline ends. CDR3 DNA: TGTGCCAGCACAATGGCTGAATACAATGAGCAGTTCTTC. Protein sequence: CASTMAEYNEQFF. The full variable domain, in which reference TRBV2 and TRBJ2-1 provide the parts outside the CDR3, is EPEVTQTPSHQVTQMGQEVILRCVPISNHLYFYWYRQILGQKVEFLVSFYNNEISEKSEIFDDQFSVERPDGSNFTLKIRSTKLEDSAMYFCASTMAEYNEQFFGPGTRLTVL.

This clone was counted only a few times. V and J are TRBV7-9 and TRBJ1-4; D uncertain. CDR3 length: 13 residues. From germline, CDR1 is SEHNR and CDR2 FQNEAQ (reference sequence). Trimming shortened V by 9 bases and J by 3 bases, and 11 bases separated the two germline ends. CDR3 in amino acids: CASKGRSNEKLFF. The CDR3 bases are TGTGCCAGTAAGGGTCGATCTAATGAAAAACTGTTTTTT.

This clone has a handful of counts. Other DNA sequences in this specimen translate into the identical CDR3. This chain connects TRBV5-1 to TRBJ1-5, with D possibly matching TRBD1 (6 bases). V gave up 4 bases and J gave up 4 bases, with 12 bases separating them. The CDR3 totals 14 residues. CDR1 is SGHRS and CDR2 is YFSETQ in the germline V gene. CDR3 sequence (DNA): TGCGCCAGCAGCCTTGAGGGGGGGAATCAGCCCCAGCATTTT. As protein: CASSLEGGNQPQHF.

The J gene is TRBJ2-1, the V gene TRBV29-1; 15 positions agree with TRBD2. CDR1 SQVTM and CDR2 ANQGSEA come from the germline V gene. V shed 6 bases, J shed 6 bases, and the junction held 6 bases outside the gene matches. This CDR3 contains 15 residues. The CDR3 spells CSVGTSGGSRNEQFF. The CDR3, as DNA: TGCAGCGTGGGGACTAGCGGGGGGAGTCGCAATGAGCAGTTCTTC.

About this clone: The same CDR3 is also encoded by other DNA sequences in this sample. The chain has TRBV9 and TRBJ1-1; D call uncertain. This CDR3 has 13 amino acids. The germline V gene has CDR1 SGDLS and CDR2 YYNGEE. V lost 2 bases and J 1 base, leaving 6 bases between the germline ends. CDR3 in amino acids: CASSVGTNTEAFF. Here the CDR3 DNA reads TGTGCCAGCAGCGTTGGAACGAACACTGAAGCTTTCTTT.

The V call is TRBV30, the J call TRBJ2-3; maybe TRBD1 (6 bases). The length of the CDR3 is 11 residues. V was shortened by 6 bases and J by 3 bases, with 7 bases between the two germline ends. Germline V gives CDR1 GTSNPN, CDR2 SVGIG (reference sequence). The CDR3 region is CACRGTDTQYF. The DNA for the CDR3 is TGTGCCTGTAGGGGGACAGATACGCAGTATTTT.

V usage is TRBV19 and J usage is TRBJ1-5; no reliable D call. The length of the CDR3 is 12 residues. Germline V CDR1 and CDR2: LNHDA, SQIVND (reference sequence). Deletions cut 6 bases from V and 5 bases from J, with 8 bases between. CDR3 amino acids: CASREGYQPQHF. The CDR3 coding sequence is TGTGCCAGTAGGGAGGGTTATCAGCCCCAGCATTTT.

The DNA for the CDR3 is TGTGCCAGCAGTTCCGGGACAGCGTCCTACGAGCAGTACTTC. It translates to CASSSGTASYEQYF. This rearrangement joins TRBV7-2 to TRBJ2-7; 7 bases fit TRBD1. The CDR3 totals 14 residues. Germline V lookup: CDR1 SGHTA, CDR2 FQGNSA. V was pared by 6 bases and J by 1 base, with 6 bases of the junction left unmatched.

This clone was counted once. The genes are TRBV11-2 and TRBJ2-7; TRBD2 agrees at 13 bases. The CDR3 is 17 residues long. Germline CDR1 and CDR2: SGHAT and FQNNGV. The junction had 12 bases not matched to a gene; V was cut back by 4 bases and J by 6 bases. The CDR3 here is CASSSPGGLAGIGEQYF. The CDR3 DNA reads as TGTGCCAGCAGCTCCCCCGGGGGACTAGCGGGGATCGGCGAGCAGTACTTC.

The rearrangement joins TRBV7-9 to TRBJ1-6; TRBD1 agrees at 7 bases. The CDR3 loop spans 15 amino acids. Germline V gene data show CDR1 as SEHNR and CDR2 as FQNEAQ (reference sequence). Losses at the gene ends were 5 bases for V and 7 bases for J; bases not matched to a gene: 8. This CDR3 reads CASSPTGSLNSPLHF. DNA of the CDR3: TGTGCCAGCAGCCCGACAGGGAGTCTCAATTCACCCCTCCACTTT.

The chain carries TRBV28 and TRBJ2-1; D gene ambiguous. Germline CDR1 MDHEN, CDR2 SYDVKM. There are 12 residues in the CDR3. Trimming cost V 6 bases and J 8 bases, with 11 bases left between them. The CDR3 spells CASSLVGDEQFF. For the CDR3, the DNA is TGTGCCAGCAGCCTAGTTGGGGATGAGCAGTTCTTC.